This entry concerns a single T cell receptor beta chain. Generated by immunoSEQ multiplex PCR, the TCRdb table keeps only in-frame clones and is missing some. The table lists 65,000 or so clones, roughly 70% of them singletons, with about half in the top ten. CDR3 length: 13 amino acids. The V gene lost 5 bases and the J gene lost 5 bases, with 12 bases spanning the gap. The data stem from a study of blood T cell repertoires in COVID-19. The cohort comprised adults aged about 18 to 100 years residing in approximately 25 US areas. Assignments of participants to cohorts depended upon their own reported clinical history. Exposed enrollees had met someone with a PCR-confirmed or clinician-diagnosed COVID-19 case at some point within the 2 weeks before study entry.

The V call is TRBV12-3 or TRBV12-4, the J call TRBJ1-2; D not certain. This sequence was found in a woman aged 60-70 years who had been exposed to COVID-19. The sequenced sample consisted of PBMCs or T cells enriched from blood (not recorded which). CDR3 in amino acids: CASSPIARYGYTF. In DNA, the CDR3 is TGTGCCAGCAGTCCCATAGCGAGGTATGGCTACACCTTC.